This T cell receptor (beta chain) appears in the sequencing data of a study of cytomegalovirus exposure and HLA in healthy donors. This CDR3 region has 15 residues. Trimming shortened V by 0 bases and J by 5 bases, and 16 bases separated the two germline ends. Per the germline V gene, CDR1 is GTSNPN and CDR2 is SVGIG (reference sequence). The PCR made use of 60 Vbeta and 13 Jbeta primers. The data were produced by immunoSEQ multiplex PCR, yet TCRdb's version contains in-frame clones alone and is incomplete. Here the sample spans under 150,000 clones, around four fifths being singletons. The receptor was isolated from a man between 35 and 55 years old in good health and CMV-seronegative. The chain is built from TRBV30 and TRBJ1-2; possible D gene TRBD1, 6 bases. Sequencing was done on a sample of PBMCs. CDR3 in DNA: TGTGCCTGGAGTGTTAGGGTGGGGGCGAGATATGGCTACACCTTC. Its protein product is CAWSVRVGARYGYTF.